The 32 T cell receptor beta chains below come from one sample, sequenced in a study of blood T cell repertoires in COVID-19. Clones were sequenced by immunoSEQ multiplex PCR, and TCRdb holds only the in-frame ones, with some missing. The table records some 87,000 clones, over 60% of them present only once. The sequenced sample was peripheral blood. These receptors were obtained from a woman over 75 with active or convalescent COVID-19.

This rearrangement joins TRBV10-1 to TRBJ2-4; a weak D match, TRBD2 (6 bases). The CDR3 spans 14 residues. Deletions cut 6 bases from V and 5 bases from J, with 14 bases between. CDR1 is WNHNN, CDR2 SYGVQD, per germline (reference sequence). CDR3 DNA: TGCGCCAGCAGGGCGGGGAGTGAGGAAAACATTCAGTACTTC. Translated: CASRAGSEENIQYF.

Only one count was recorded for this clone. V is TRBV4-3 and J is TRBJ1-4; tentatively, D is TRBD1 (5 bases). The V gene's germline CDR1 is LGHNA and CDR2 YSLEER. This CDR3 has 17 amino acids. The V end was cut by 4 bases, the J end by 5 bases, with 20 bases between. The CDR3 DNA reads TGCGCCAGCAGCCGCTCCGGGGGTGATTCTGCAAATGAAAAACTGTTTTTT. Protein product: CASSRSGGDSANEKLFF.

The chain carries TRBV7-6 and TRBJ1-2; TRBD1 agrees at 9 bases. In germline, CDR1 is SGHVS, CDR2 FNYEAQ. Trimming took 5 bases from V and 5 from J; bases not matched to a gene: 9. This CDR3 comprises 15 residues. The CDR3 DNA sequence: TGTGCCAGCAGCCCAACCGCCGGGACAGGGTATGGCTACACCTTC. Encoded protein: CASSPTAGTGYGYTF.

The gene calls are TRBV5-1 and TRBJ1-4; 8 nucleotides align to TRBD1. V lost 4 bases, J lost 4 bases, and 3 bases stayed unmatched. Germline values: CDR1 SGHRS, CDR2 YFSETQ. There are 14 residues in the CDR3. CDR3 residues: CASSLDRVNEKLFF. For the CDR3, the DNA is TGCGCCAGCAGCCTGGACAGGGTTAATGAAAAACTGTTTTTT.

The gene calls are TRBV5-1 and TRBJ2-2; D is possibly TRBD1 (5 bases). This CDR3 comprises 15 residues. Germline loops: CDR1 SGHRS, CDR2 YFSETQ. Trimming shortened V by 6 bases and J by 1 base, and 13 bases separated the two germline ends. The CDR3: CASTLTELNTGELFF. For the CDR3, the DNA is TGCGCCAGCACTTTGACAGAATTGAACACCGGGGAGCTGTTTTTT.

The CDR3 loop is CASSTGTGNTIYF. CDR3 coding DNA: TGTGCCAGCAGCACGGGGACAGGAAACACCATATATTTT. V is TRBV7-8 and J is TRBJ1-3, with D possibly matching TRBD1 (6 bases). The CDR3 extends over 13 amino acids. V was pared by 5 bases and J by 4 bases, with 9 bases between. Germline assignment: CDR1 SGHVS and CDR2 FQNEAQ.

This chain's CDR3 is CASRWGGNSYEQYF. The CDR3 nucleotides read TGTGCCAGCAGGTGGGGAGGGAACTCCTACGAGCAGTACTTC. J is TRBJ2-7 and V is TRBV28, with 7 bases fitting TRBD2. CDR1 and CDR2 (germline): MDHEN, SYDVKM. With 6 bases clipped from V and 0 bases from J, the junction kept 5 bases outside the gene matches. The CDR3 totals 14 residues. The full variable domain, rest sourced from reference TRBV28 and TRBJ2-7, is DVKVTQSSRYLVKRTGEKVFLECVQDMDHENMFWYRQDPGLGLRLIYFSYDVKMKEKGDIPEGYSVSREKKERFSLILESASTNQTSMYLCASRWGGNSYEQYFGPGTRLTVT.

Only a few counts were recorded for this clone. The chain has TRBV6-5 and TRBJ1-5; D gene ambiguous. This CDR3 is 13 amino acids long. CDR1 is MNHEY, CDR2 SVGAGI, per germline. Trimming stripped 5 bases from V and 7 bases from J, with 12 bases between. As DNA, the CDR3 is TGTGCCAGCAGTAGCGGGGAGAAGCAGCCCCAGCATTTT. It is translated as CASSSGEKQPQHF.

The chain recombines TRBV19 with TRBJ1-5, with TRBD1 as a possible D gene (6 bases). This CDR3 is built from 14 residues. Germline CDR1 LNHDA, CDR2 SQIVND (reference sequence). Trimming pared 5 bases from V and 2 bases from J, leaving 10 bases between. CDR3: CASSYRTGNQPQHF. DNA for the CDR3: TGTGCCAGTAGTTATAGGACAGGCAATCAGCCCCAGCATTTT.

V gene TRBV7-2 combines with J gene TRBJ1-4, with a possible D match to TRBD1 (6 bases). In germline, CDR1 is SGHTA, CDR2 FQGNSA. The CDR3 runs 14 residues. With 5 bases removed from V and 2 bases from J, the gap between germline ends came to 9 bases. Here the CDR3 reads CASSQGMTNEKLFF. In nucleotides, the CDR3 is TGTGCCAGCAGCCAGGGGATGACTAATGAAAAACTGTTTTTT.

The genes are TRBV27 and TRBJ1-6, with D possibly matching TRBD1 (5 bases). Germline loops: CDR1 MNHEY, CDR2 SMNVEV (reference sequence). This CDR3 region has 14 residues. V was trimmed by 3 bases and J by 7 bases, leaving 10 bases between them. Here the CDR3 reads CASSFSRVNSPLHF. Written as DNA, the CDR3 is TGTGCCAGCAGTTTTAGCAGGGTCAATTCACCCCTCCACTTT.

The genes are TRBV6-4 and TRBJ2-1; D is unresolved. This CDR3 comprises 12 residues. CDR1 is MRHNA, CDR2 SNTAGT, per germline. V dropped 9 bases and J dropped 14 bases, with 20 bases sitting between them. The CDR3 DNA follows: TGTGCCAGTCCGGTGGGTAGCATGCGTGAGTTCTTC. Its protein product is CASPVGSMREFF.

The V and J genes are TRBV30 and TRBJ1-3, with D possibly matching TRBD1 (5 bases). V gave up 1 base and J gave up 0 bases, with 13 bases separating them. The germline V gene encodes CDR1 GTSNPN and CDR2 SVGIG (reference sequence). CDR3 size: 16 residues. Here the CDR3 reads CAWSGGRVGSGNTIYF. CDR3 coding DNA: TGTGCCTGGAGTGGGGGCAGGGTTGGCTCTGGAAACACCATATATTTT.

For this clone: Within the sample, other DNA sequences also encode this same CDR3. This chain joins TRBV24-1 and TRBJ2-1; 10 bases are shared with TRBD1. CDR1 is KGHDR and CDR2 is SFDVKD in the germline V gene. The CDR3 is 16 residues long. The V and J ends lost 3 bases and 3 bases, in that order; junction bases with no gene match: 4. CDR3 amino acids: CATSDGGTGVYNEQFF. The CDR3 bases are TGTGCCACCAGTGATGGGGGGACAGGGGTCTACAATGAGCAGTTCTTC.

This clone was observed many times. V gene TRBV7-2 combines with J gene TRBJ2-1, with 7 nucleotides matching TRBD1. Germline lookup yields CDR1 SGHTA and CDR2 FQGNSA. The CDR3 consists of 15 residues. V shed 5 bases and J 0 bases; nucleotides not matched to a gene: 4. CDR3 nucleotide sequence: TGTGCCAGCAGCCCGGACAGGCTCTCCTACAATGAGCAGTTCTTC. This codes for CASSPDRLSYNEQFF.

V and J are TRBV5-1 and TRBJ2-1, with a tentative D call TRBD1 (6 bases). CDR3 size: 14 residues. The V and J ends lost 5 bases and 5 bases respectively, with 14 bases between them. Looked up from germline, CDR1 is SGHRS and CDR2 is YFSETQ. The CDR3 region is CASSPGTTDNEQFF. In nucleotides, the CDR3 is TGCGCCAGCAGTCCCGGGACAACCGACAATGAGCAGTTCTTC.

This clone turned up a few times. The CDR3: CASSLGGSNQPQHF. The CDR3 bases are TGCGCCAGCAGCTTGGGGGGCAGCAATCAGCCCCAGCATTTT. The J gene is TRBJ1-5, the V gene TRBV5-1; weak D call: TRBD1 (5 bases). This CDR3 region has 14 residues. The germline gives CDR1 SGHRS, CDR2 YFSETQ. The ends were cut back, 0 bases at V and 1 base at J, with 5 bases in the middle.

The V call is TRBV2, the J call TRBJ2-6; 7 bases are a match to TRBD1. The CDR3 covers 17 residues. The germline V gene encodes CDR1 SNHLY and CDR2 FYNNEI. V lost 7 bases, J lost 0 bases, and 9 bases stayed unmatched. This CDR3 reads CASTPDRILSGANVLTF. The CDR3 DNA sequence: TGTGCCAGCACCCCGGACAGGATCCTCTCTGGGGCCAACGTCCTGACTTTC.

V gene TRBV11-3 combines with J gene TRBJ2-2, with D perhaps matching TRBD1 (6 bases). The germline V gene has CDR1 SGHNT and CDR2 YENEEA. Trimming removed 5 bases from V and 4 bases from J, with 11 bases in between. This CDR3 contains 14 residues. The CDR3 DNA reads TGTGCCAGCAGCACGGGACAACTCACCGGGGAGCTGTTTTTT. It is translated as CASSTGQLTGELFF.

This chain joins TRBV5-4 and TRBJ2-6, with 7 positions matching TRBD1. The length of the CDR3 is 19 residues. Unmatched junction bases numbered 14, after V lost 2 bases and J lost 3 bases. The germline V gene encodes CDR1 SGHNT and CDR2 YYREEE (reference sequence). The CDR3 DNA sequence: TGTGCCAGCAGCTTATGGTCCCTCAGTACAGGGGATGGGGCCAACGTCCTGACTTTC. It encodes CASSLWSLSTGDGANVLTF.

The V call is TRBV19, the J call TRBJ1-5; 9 bases are shared with TRBD1. J gave up 4 bases and V 7 bases, and 17 bases lay outside the gene matches. Germline assignment: CDR1 LNHDA and CDR2 SQIVND (reference sequence). The CDR3 spans 18 residues. The CDR3 is CASMASGWGQGFNQPQHF. The CDR3 region has the DNA TGTGCCAGTATGGCTTCTGGCTGGGGACAGGGTTTTAATCAGCCCCAGCATTTT.

This clone was picked up a small number of times. The CDR3 loop reads CASSLALEQFF. Written as DNA, the CDR3 is TGTGCCAGCAGCTTAGCACTTGAGCAGTTCTTC. V is TRBV7-2 and J is TRBJ2-1; no reliable D call. Trimming left V 0 bases short and J 9 bases short, with 3 bases between. The V gene's germline CDR1 is SGHTA and CDR2 FQGNSA. The CDR3 length is 11 residues.

This clone was found many times. The V and J genes are TRBV6-6 and TRBJ2-7; 8 bases fit TRBD2. The junction had 7 bases not matched to a gene; V was cut back by 10 bases and J by 5 bases. The germline V gene encodes CDR1 MNHNY and CDR2 SVGAGI (reference sequence). This CDR3 has 12 amino acids. The CDR3 DNA reads TGTGCCATTAGCGGGGCCATGGACGAGCAGTACTTC. Translating it yields CAISGAMDEQYF.

This clone was seen only a few times. This chain joins TRBV29-1 and TRBJ1-2; 8 bases map to TRBD1. CDR1 is SQVTM and CDR2 is ANQGSEA in the germline V gene. The trim removed 6 bases at V and 4 bases at J, leaving 13 bases unmatched. The CDR3 covers 15 residues. CDR3 nucleotides: TGCAGCGTAGGGGGTCCCGGACAGGGAGCCTATGGCTACACCTTC. It codes for CSVGGPGQGAYGYTF.

The genes are TRBV3-1 (or the pseudogene TRBV3-2) and TRBJ2-7; 8 bases align to TRBD1. Germline V gene data show CDR1 as LGHDT and CDR2 as YNNKEL (reference sequence). CDR3 length equals 14 residues. The J segment lost 3 bases and the V segment lost 6 bases, leaving 7 bases of the junction unmatched. CDR3 coding DNA: TGTGCCAGCAGTTCGCCGGGACAGGACTACGAGCAGTACTTC. Translation gives CASSSPGQDYEQYF.

The chain couples TRBV5-4 to TRBJ1-6, with D possibly matching TRBD1 (6 bases). Germline CDR1 SGHNT, CDR2 YYREEE (reference sequence). Deletions cut 2 bases from V and 0 bases from J, with 9 bases between. The CDR3 has 16 amino acids. CDR3 residues: CASSFDRRSYNSPLHF. CDR3 nucleotide sequence: TGTGCCAGCAGCTTCGACAGGCGCTCCTATAATTCACCCCTCCACTTT. Using reference TRBV5-4 and TRBJ1-6 for the parts outside the CDR3, the full variable domain is ETGVTQSPTHLIKTRGQQVTLRCSSQSGHNTVSWYQQALGQGPQFIFQYYREEENGRGNFPPRFSGLQFPNYSSELNVNALELDDSALYLCASSFDRRSYNSPLHFGNGTRLTVT.

This rearrangement joins TRBV18 to TRBJ2-7; 10 bases fit TRBD1. V lost 3 bases to trimming and J lost 6 bases; unmatched junction nucleotides: 8. The CDR3 spans 15 residues. The V gene's germline CDR1 is KGHSH and CDR2 LQKENI. CDR3 sequence: CASSPGDRGISEQYF. The CDR3 DNA follows: TGTGCCAGCTCACCCGGGGACAGGGGAATATCCGAGCAGTACTTC.

This chain connects TRBV7-3 to TRBJ2-3, with D possibly TRBD1 on 6 matching bases. V was shortened by 2 bases and J by 7 bases, with 16 bases between the two germline ends. The V gene's germline CDR1 is SGHTA and CDR2 FQGTGA. The CDR3 is 15 amino acids. CDR3 sequence (DNA): TGTGCCAGCAGCTTAGGGCAGGGGAAAACATATACGCAGTATTTT. This sequence encodes CASSLGQGKTYTQYF.

The V call is TRBV10-2, the J call TRBJ1-1, with 7 bases fitting TRBD1. Germline assignment: CDR1 WSHSY and CDR2 SAAADI. The CDR3 runs 13 residues. V lost 2 bases to trimming and J lost 3 bases; unmatched junction nucleotides: 0. For the CDR3, the DNA is TGCGCCAGCAGTGAGACAGGGGACACTGAAGCTTTCTTT. Its protein is CASSETGDTEAFF.

The chain links TRBV4-1 to TRBJ1-2; D unclear. The CDR3 runs to 13 residues. V lost 1 base to trimming and J lost 5 bases, with 8 bases between them. Germline loops: CDR1 MGHRA, CDR2 YSYEKL. The CDR3 protein is CASSQVSGYGYTF. CDR3 DNA sequence: TGCGCCAGCAGCCAAGTCTCAGGATATGGCTACACCTTC.

The chain couples TRBV10-3 to TRBJ1-2, with 8 nucleotides matching TRBD1. V lost 6 bases to trimming and J lost 4 bases; unmatched junction nucleotides: 10. Germline values: CDR1 ENHRY, CDR2 SYGVKD. The CDR3 contains 15 residues. CDR3 DNA sequence: TGTGCCATCAGCGATCTCGGACAGGGCGCCTATGGCTACACCTTC. This codes for CAISDLGQGAYGYTF.

This rearrangement joins TRBV4-3 to TRBJ2-1; TRBD2 matches at 12 bases. J gave up 6 bases and V 4 bases, and 10 bases lay outside the gene matches. The CDR3 is 17 residues long. CDR1 LGHNA and CDR2 YSLEER come from the germline V gene. The DNA for the CDR3 is TGCGCCAGCAGCCCAGACACTAGCGGGGGGCGCGGCAATGAGCAGTTCTTC. As protein: CASSPDTSGGRGNEQFF.